The 16 T cell receptor beta chains in this list originate from one sample, sequenced in a study of neoadjuvant nivolumab and ipilimumab in lung cancer. The table came from immunoSEQ multiplex PCR; TCRdb's copy has only in-frame clones and leaves some out. The sample shows about 7,800 clones, approximately 88% of them seen only once. Sequences were derived from tumor tissue, sampled after neoadjuvant nivolumab, alone or with ipilimumab, at or shortly before surgery. These TCRs come from an adult with non-small cell lung cancer. Some clones in this sample may be carry-over from other donors' samples.

This chain links TRBV6-5 with TRBJ2-1, with D perhaps matching TRBD2 (6 bases). CDR1 is MNHEY, CDR2 SVGAGI, per germline. The germline V and J ends were trimmed by 6 bases and 5 bases, with 14 bases remaining between them. The length of the CDR3 is 14 residues. In nucleotides, the CDR3 is TGTGCCAGCAGGACGGGCGGGACGCACAATGAGCAGTTCTTC. Translating gives CASRTGGTHNEQFF.

V gene TRBV2 combines with J gene TRBJ2-7, with D tentatively TRBD1 (5 bases). The CDR3 runs to 15 residues. The germline CDR1 and CDR2 sequences are SNHLY and FYNNEI. Deletions cut 5 bases from V and 2 bases from J, with 16 bases between. CDR3 sequence (DNA): TGTGCCAGCAGTCTTTATGGTGGGGCTACCTACGAGCAGTACTTC. Amino acid sequence: CASSLYGGATYEQYF.

This sequence joins TRBV19 and TRBJ1-4, with D possibly being TRBD1 (6 bases). The CDR3 is 17 residues long. Germline assignment: CDR1 LNHDA and CDR2 SQIVND (reference sequence). Trimming took 9 bases from V and 5 from J, leaving 25 bases between them. The CDR3: CASIGGATTGKNEKLFF. The CDR3 nucleotides are TGTGCCAGCATAGGCGGAGCGACGACAGGAAAGAATGAAAAACTGTTTTTT.

Note on this clone: Different DNA sequences within this sample yield the same CDR3. This chain links TRBV18 with TRBJ2-2; 9 bases agree with TRBD1. Germline CDR1 is KGHSH and CDR2 is LQKENI. V shed 0 bases and J 1 base; nucleotides not matched to a gene: 0. This CDR3 has 16 residues. The CDR3 region has the DNA TGTGCCAGCTCACCACCGACAGGGGGGAACACCGGGGAGCTGTTTTTT. Its translation: CASSPPTGGNTGELFF.

CDR3 region: CASSLLAGVVGELFF. In nucleotides, the CDR3 is TGTGCCAGCAGCCTACTAGCGGGAGTGGTCGGGGAGCTGTTTTTT. The chain combines TRBV14 with TRBJ2-2, with 11 bases that match TRBD2. The CDR3 length is 15 residues. Germline V gives CDR1 SGHDN, CDR2 FVKESK. The ends lost 4 bases at V and 7 bases at J; junction bases unmatched: 5.

The chain links TRBV6-6 to TRBJ2-1, with 7 bases fitting TRBD2. The CDR3 is made up of 15 amino acids. CDR1 is MNHNY and CDR2 is SVGAGI in the germline V gene (reference sequence). J was trimmed by 4 bases and V by 5 bases; bases with no gene match: 8. CDR3 in DNA: TGTGCCAGCAGTATGAAAGGACTAGGTTACAATGAGCAGTTCTTC. Residues: CASSMKGLGYNEQFF.

The V gene is TRBV2, the J gene TRBJ2-1; perhaps TRBD2 as D (6 bases). Between the trimmed V and J ends, which lost 3 bases and 10 bases, there was a span of 13 bases. Looked up from germline, CDR1 is SNHLY and CDR2 is FYNNEI. The length of the CDR3 is 13 residues. This CDR3 is CASSDLGLAEQFF. The DNA of the CDR3 is TGTGCCAGCAGTGATCTGGGACTGGCGGAGCAGTTCTTC.

This sequence joins TRBV6-4 and TRBJ2-5; D not certain. In germline, CDR1 is MRHNA, CDR2 SNTAGT. Trimming removed 3 bases at V and 5 bases at J, with 7 bases between. There are 12 residues in the CDR3. CDR3 residues: CASSDDKETQYF. CDR3 coding DNA: TGTGCCAGCAGTGATGATAAGGAGACCCAGTACTTC.

This rearrangement joins TRBV15 to TRBJ2-7, with a possible D match to TRBD1 (5 bases). CDR1 is LNHNV, CDR2 YYDKDF, per germline (reference sequence). The CDR3 runs to 15 residues. V lost 5 bases and J lost 0, with 14 bases in between. The DNA of the CDR3 is TGTGCCACCAGCCCCCGACAGAGGAGCTCCTACGAGCAGTACTTC. It specifies CATSPRQRSSYEQYF.

The chain carries TRBV30 and TRBJ1-3; D is undetermined. The CDR3 spans 12 residues. Germline assignment: CDR1 GTSNPN and CDR2 SVGIG (reference sequence). V lost 4 bases to trimming and J lost 0 bases, with 4 bases between them. The CDR3 DNA reads as TGTGCCTGGAAGGCCTCTGGAAACACCATATATTTT. It specifies CAWKASGNTIYF.

This chain links TRBV5-1 with TRBJ2-1, with D perhaps matching TRBD2 (6 bases). CDR1 SGHRS and CDR2 YFSETQ come from the germline V gene. This CDR3 comprises 15 residues. V lost 2 bases to trimming and J lost 5 bases, with 14 bases between them. The CDR3, as DNA: TGCGCCAGCAGCTTTTCGGGGGTGCCGGACAATGAGCAGTTCTTC. Translation gives CASSFSGVPDNEQFF.

The chain is built from TRBV7-8 and TRBJ2-7, with 10 bases that match TRBD2. The CDR3 has 16 residues. Unmatched junction bases numbered 11, after V lost 7 bases and J lost 2 bases. The germline gives CDR1 SGHVS, CDR2 FQNEAQ. CDR3 coding DNA: TGTGCCAGCAAGAGGCTAGCGGGAGTTAGAACCTACGAGCAGTACTTC. As protein: CASKRLAGVRTYEQYF.

The V and J genes are TRBV11-1 and TRBJ2-2; D possibly matches TRBD1 or TRBD2 (6 bases each). The CDR3 loop spans 16 amino acids. Per the germline V gene, CDR1 is SGHAT and CDR2 is FQDESV (reference sequence). Between the trimmed V and J ends, which lost 2 bases and 1 base, there was a span of 11 bases. The CDR3 DNA follows: TGTGCCAGCAGCTTAATGGGGGGCTTGAACACCGGGGAGCTGTTTTTT. This gives the protein CASSLMGGLNTGELFF.

The chain recombines TRBV5-1 with TRBJ2-2; 9 bases line up with TRBD1. This CDR3 contains 16 residues. V dropped 3 bases and J dropped 0; count of bases not matched to a gene: 3. Germline V lookup: CDR1 SGHRS, CDR2 YFSETQ. CDR3 DNA: TGCGCCAGCAGCTGGGGGACAGGGCCGAACACCGGGGAGCTGTTTTTT. The encoded protein is CASSWGTGPNTGELFF.

This clone was observed a few times. The gene calls are TRBV11-1 and TRBJ2-1; 14 nucleotides align to TRBD2. Germline V gene sequence: CDR1 SGHAT, CDR2 FQDESV (reference sequence). V was clipped by 0 bases and J by 4 bases; unmatched bases: 8. This CDR3 region has 19 residues. DNA for the CDR3: TGTGCCAGCAGCTTAGCCTGGGGACTAGCGGGAGCACAATACAATGAGCAGTTCTTC. Residues: CASSLAWGLAGAQYNEQFF. The full variable domain, rest sourced from reference TRBV11-1 and TRBJ2-1, is EAEVAQSPRYKITEKSQAVAFWCDPISGHATLYWYRQILGQGPELLVQFQDESVVDDSQLPKDRFSAERLKGVDSTLKIQPAELGDSAMYLCASSLAWGLAGAQYNEQFFGPGTRLTVL.

In its sample, this clone was seen once. This sequence joins TRBV4-1 and TRBJ2-7, with TRBD1 matching over 12 bases. The V segment lost 4 bases and the J segment 3 bases; nucleotides outside the gene matches: 13. In germline, CDR1 is MGHRA, CDR2 YSYEKL. The CDR3 contains 18 residues. The CDR3 DNA sequence: TGCGCCAGCAGCCGAGCCGGGACAGGGGGCGCCGGGAACTACGAGCAGTACTTC. It specifies CASSRAGTGGAGNYEQYF.